This T cell receptor (beta chain) originates from a study of Ad26.COV2.S vaccination and SARS-CoV-2 variants. Across the whole study: In the study, Ad26.COV2.S was injected intramuscularly once, or twice 56 days apart.

The CDR3 length is 16 residues. CDR1 and CDR2 (germline): PRHDT, FYEKMQ (reference sequence). Trimming stripped 5 bases from V and 0 bases from J, with 16 bases between. Generated by immunoSEQ multiplex PCR, the TCRdb table keeps only in-frame clones and is missing some. The sample contains more than 300,000 clones, around 84% of which appear only once. The treatment denotes: over 15 received Ad26.COV2.S at low or high dose, single or two shots; about 5 received placebo; per-sample allocation not given. Repertoires come from day 63 after the first vaccine or placebo injection. A remark on this clone: What it binds is unknown.

Findings and limits, study-wide: Greater spike-specific TCR breadth was seen in vaccine recipients than in placebo recipients.

This specimen was peripheral blood, taken in a trial of Ad26.COV2.S vaccine versus placebo. The chain uses TRBV13 and TRBJ2-5; tentative D call: TRBD2 (5 bases). The TCR was taken from a person between 18 and 65 years old who received the Ad26.COV2.S COVID-19 vaccine or a placebo. CDR3 DNA: TGTGCCAGCAGCCCACGAGGACTGCTGTACCAAGAGACCCAGTACTTC. Translation gives CASSPRGLLYQETQYF.